This is a list of T cell receptor beta chains from one sample in a study of T cell clusters in autoimmune cytopenias. TCRdb reprocessed the multiplex PCR reads and stores each CDR3 protein as one record, lacking DNA. This sample's table reports about 5,000 distinct CDR3 sequences. This sample was shared with a second study, whose subject was T cell repertoires in aging, cancer and after chemotherapy.

Sequencing was done on a sample of peripheral blood. These receptors were taken from a human donor in good health. Each CDR3 is given with its conserved first and last residue. For some rows the clone size is stated as once, few or many, or as a class when expanded; others skip it.

TRBV6-5	TRBJ2-2	medium-sized	CASGREAGELFF
TRBV30	TRBJ1-6	medium-sized	CAYHGAPSPLHF
TRBV5-1	TRBJ2-5	.	CASSLELGAQYF
TRBV5-1	TRBJ2-1	.	CASSLGGTEYNEQFF
TRBV5-1	TRBJ1-3	.	CASSDQGTGNTIYF
TRBV6-5	TRBJ1-1	medium-sized	CASSKNTEAFF
TRBV7-6	TRBJ2-2	medium-sized	CASSFPTGELFF
TRBV15	TRBJ2-3	medium-sized	CATSNPGSDTQYF
TRBV30	TRBJ1-1	.	CAWSVGVGGATEAFF
TRBV19	TRBJ2-1	.	CASSLSGGPYNEQFF
TRBV5-1	TRBJ1-2	.	CASSSTGGEGYTF
TRBV19	TRBJ1-2	medium-sized	CASSDKGYYGYTF
TRBV5-6	TRBJ2-5	medium-sized	CASSYKETQYF
TRBV18	TRBJ2-4	.	CASSPRSGYPKNIQYF
TRBV6-5	TRBJ2-7	medium-sized	CASSTGGEQYF
TRBV6-1	TRBJ2-5	medium-sized	CASSPREGGQETQYF
TRBV30	TRBJ2-2	.	CAWRNRNSGELFF
TRBV6-1	TRBJ1-1	.	CASGTAQMNTEAFF
TRBV20-1	TRBJ2-7	.	CSALSDVAYEQYF
TRBV6-5	TRBJ2-7	medium-sized	CASSYSLDRESEQYF
TRBV27	TRBJ2-7	medium-sized	CASSPNGGYEQYF
TRBV20-1	TRBJ2-5	.	CSRLLGETQYF
TRBV24-1	TRBJ2-1	.	CATSGSLHEQFF
TRBV5-1	TRBJ2-5	.	CASSPQGRGGDQETQYF
TRBV7-9	TRBJ2-7	.	CASSSKPSGTENEQYF
TRBV5-1	TRBJ2-1	.	CASSSRGGAERRYNEQFF
TRBV6-4	TRBJ1-2	.	CASSPEGNYGYTF
TRBV19	TRBJ2-3	medium-sized	CASSLGQGYTDTQYF
TRBV18	TRBJ2-1	medium-sized	CASSLGTGNIDEQFF
TRBV19	TRBJ2-7	.	CASSIDSWAYEQYF
TRBV19	TRBJ2-3	medium-sized	CASSAPGTSTDTQYF
TRBV28	TRBJ1-5	.	CASSSTGIGPQHF
TRBV20-1	TRBJ2-7	.	CSVSGTSGGDLYEEQYF
TRBV29-1	TRBJ2-7	medium-sized	CSVAGQLPTYEQYF
TRBV10-1	TRBJ2-3	.	CASSEVAGSTDTQYF
TRBV19	TRBJ2-5	medium-sized	CASRTRTQGAQYF
TRBV5-1	TRBJ2-1	.	CASSLAIGEQFF
TRBV30	TRBJ2-7	medium-sized	CAWNRGLDYEQYF
TRBV11-1	TRBJ2-2	.	CASSRDSYTGELFF
TRBV5-1	TRBJ1-1	.	CASSFVQGGTEAFF
TRBV6-2/TRBV6-3	TRBJ1-2	.	CASLRGAHSGYTF
TRBV12-3/TRBV12-4	TRBJ1-2	medium-sized	CASSRISPGINGYTF
TRBV6-5	TRBJ2-2	medium-sized	CASSALAGGTGELFF
TRBV6-5	TRBJ1-1	.	CASSSAGGDTVAFF
TRBV5-1	TRBJ2-1	.	CASSLRGSGGAYNEQFF
TRBV5-6	TRBJ1-6	medium-sized	CASSLPGQGRNSPLHF
TRBV27	TRBJ2-3	medium-sized	CASSRTYGRDTDTQYF